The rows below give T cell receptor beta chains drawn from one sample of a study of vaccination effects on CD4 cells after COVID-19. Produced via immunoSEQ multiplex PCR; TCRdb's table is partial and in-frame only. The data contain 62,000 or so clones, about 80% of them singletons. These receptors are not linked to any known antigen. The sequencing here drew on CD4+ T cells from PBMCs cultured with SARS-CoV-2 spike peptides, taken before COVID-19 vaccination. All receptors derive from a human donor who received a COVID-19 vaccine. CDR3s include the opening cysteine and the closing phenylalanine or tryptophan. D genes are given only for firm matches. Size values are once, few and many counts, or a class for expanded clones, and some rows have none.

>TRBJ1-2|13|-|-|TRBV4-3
CASSQDWAYGYTF
TGCGCCAGCAGCCAAGATTGGGCTTATGGCTACACCTTC
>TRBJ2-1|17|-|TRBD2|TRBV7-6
CASSSTSGTSSYNEQFF
TGTGCCAGCAGCTCCACCTCCGGGACTAGCTCCTACAATGAGCAGTTCTTC
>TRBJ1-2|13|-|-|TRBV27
CASSLGGIYGYTF
TGTGCCAGCAGTTTAGGAGGAATCTATGGCTACACCTTC
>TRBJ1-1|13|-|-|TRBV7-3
CASSYQGDTEAFF
TGTGCCAGCAGCTATCAAGGGGACACTGAAGCTTTCTTT
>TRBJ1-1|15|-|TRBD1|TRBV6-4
CASSDLPGQGTEAFF
TGTGCCAGCAGTGACTTGCCGGGACAGGGCACTGAAGCTTTCTTT
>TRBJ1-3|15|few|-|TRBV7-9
CASSAGSHGGNTIYF
TGTGCCAGCAGCGCAGGGTCTCACGGTGGAAACACCATATATTTT
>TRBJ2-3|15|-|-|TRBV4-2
CASSPRLDNTDTQYF
TGTGCCAGCAGCCCACGGCTCGACAACACAGATACGCAGTATTTT
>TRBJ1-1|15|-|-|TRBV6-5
CASSYSWTVNTEAFF
TGTGCCAGCAGTTACTCGTGGACGGTGAACACTGAAGCTTTCTTT
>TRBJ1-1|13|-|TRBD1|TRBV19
CASRDRLNTEAFF
TGTGCCAGTAGGGACAGGCTGAACACTGAAGCTTTCTTT
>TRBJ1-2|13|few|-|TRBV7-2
CASSSRDGHGYTF
TGTGCCAGCAGTTCCAGGGACGGGCATGGCTACACCTTC
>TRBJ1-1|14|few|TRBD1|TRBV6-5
CASRNQGALTEAFF
TGTGCCAGCAGAAATCAGGGGGCGCTCACTGAAGCTTTCTTT
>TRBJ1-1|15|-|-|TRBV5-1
CASSLDAGEHTEAFF
TGCGCCAGCAGCTTGGATGCAGGGGAGCACACTGAAGCTTTCTTT
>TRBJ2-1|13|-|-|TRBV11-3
CASSSRWDNEQFF
TGTGCCAGCAGCTCCCGTTGGGACAATGAGCAGTTCTTC
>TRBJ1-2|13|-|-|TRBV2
CASKWNTNYGYTF
TGTGCCAGCAAGTGGAACACTAACTATGGCTACACCTTC
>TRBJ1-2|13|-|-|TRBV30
CAWSVEANYGYTF
TGTGCCTGGAGTGTAGAGGCTAACTATGGCTACACCTTC
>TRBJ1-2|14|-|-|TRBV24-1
CATSDPGRSYGYTF
TGTGCCACCAGTGACCCGGGACGGTCCTATGGCTACACCTTC
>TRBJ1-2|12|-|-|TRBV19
CASQDKNYGYTF
TGTGCCAGTCAGGACAAGAACTATGGCTACACCTTC